This TCR beta chain was profiled in a study of molecular identifiers for immune sequencing clone quantification. Study overall: Replicate experiments took RNA from 20,000 or 100,000 naive CD8 cells, divided it five ways and sequenced four.

The study, taken as a whole, reports: Sharing of a barcode by identical TCR molecules could cause highly expanded clone sizes to be underestimated. For effector cells, clones above 20 RNA copies held over 98% of molecules; for naive cells, under 1%.

As to this clonotype: Its antigen is unknown.

CDR3 length equals 15 residues. The V gene lost 0 bases and the J gene lost 5 bases, with 13 bases spanning the gap. The V gene's germline CDR1 is SNHLY and CDR2 FYNNEI. Previously reported methods and listed TCR primers produced the bulk TCR libraries. TCRdb reprocessed the PCR reads via MiXCR and lists one record per CDR3 protein. The sample lists tens of thousands of distinct CDR3 sequences, 20% to 25% occurring once. Sequenced sample: naive CD8+ T cells from blood, with Jurkat cell RNA spiked in. Subset: FACS-sorted CD8+CD4-CCR7+CD45RA+ naive T cells. The sequence came from a human donor in good health. Some libraries in this study had Jurkat cell RNA spiked in. This chain joins TRBV2 and TRBJ2-5; D ambiguous. In DNA form, the CDR3 reads TGTGCCAGCAGTGAAGCTTTCGGTCTGTGGGAGACCCAGTACTTC. It is translated as CASSEAFGLWETQYF.